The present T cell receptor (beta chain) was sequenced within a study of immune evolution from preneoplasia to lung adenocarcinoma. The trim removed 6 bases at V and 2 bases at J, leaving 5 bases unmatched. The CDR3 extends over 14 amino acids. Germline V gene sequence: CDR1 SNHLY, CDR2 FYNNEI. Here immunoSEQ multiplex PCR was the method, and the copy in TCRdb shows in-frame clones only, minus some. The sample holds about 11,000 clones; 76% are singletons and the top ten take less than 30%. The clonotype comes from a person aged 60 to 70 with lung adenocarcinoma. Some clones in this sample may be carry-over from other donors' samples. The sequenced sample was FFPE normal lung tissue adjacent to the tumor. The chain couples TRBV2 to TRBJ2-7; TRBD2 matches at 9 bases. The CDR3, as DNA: TGTGCCAGCAGAATTAGCGGGAGAACCTACGAGCAGTACTTC. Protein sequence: CASRISGRTYEQYF.